These 26 T cell receptor beta chains came from one sample sequenced in a study of blood T cells in healthy people across ages. For the second PCR, which ran for 7 to 11 cycles, a sample-barcoded 5' primer and a J-beta primer mix were used. TCRdb itself ran the 5' RACE reads through MiXCR, one entry per CDR3 protein. The sample includes about 900,000 distinct CDR3 sequences, about 59% of them seen just once. The source material was blood. The receptors shown here come from a man aged 30-40 years in good health.

This clonotype was observed a few times. This sequence joins TRBV27 and TRBJ2-7; 13 bases fit TRBD2. The J segment lost 7 bases and the V segment lost 7 bases, leaving 10 bases of the junction unmatched. CDR1 and CDR2 from the germline V gene are MNHEY and SMNVEV (reference sequence). The CDR3 is made up of 15 amino acids. The DNA of the CDR3 is TGTGCCAGCACGACCACTAGCGGGGGGGCAAGGGAGCAGTACTTC. Translating gives CASTTTSGGAREQYF.

This clonotype was detected only a few times. The V call is TRBV10-3, the J call TRBJ1-6, with D possibly TRBD1 on 6 matching bases. The CDR3 is 15 residues long. Germline V gives CDR1 ENHRY, CDR2 SYGVKD. Trimming took 3 bases from V and 7 from J, leaving 13 bases between them. As DNA, the CDR3 is TGTGCCATCAGTGACAGGGGAACTGCCAATTCACCCCTCCACTTT. The encoded protein is CAISDRGTANSPLHF.

This chain connects TRBV6-2 or TRBV6-3 to TRBJ2-3; D may match TRBD1 or TRBD2 (5 bases each). The V gene lost 8 bases and the J gene lost 2 bases, with 11 bases spanning the gap. This CDR3 is built from 13 residues. The germline CDR1 and CDR2 sequences are MNHEY and SVGEGT. The CDR3 coding sequence is TGTGCCAGCTGGGACGGCGTCACAGATACGCAGTATTTT. Its protein product is CASWDGVTDTQYF.

V and J are TRBV29-1 and TRBJ1-1; 7 bases align to TRBD1. Trimming removed 7 bases from V and 5 bases from J; junction bases left unmatched: 7. Looked up from germline, CDR1 is SQVTM and CDR2 is ANQGSEA. The CDR3 has 12 amino acids. The CDR3: CSGQTGVTEAFF. The CDR3 DNA reads TGCAGCGGTCAAACAGGGGTTACTGAAGCTTTCTTT.

The chain joins TRBV7-6 to TRBJ2-5; tentatively, D is TRBD2 (6 bases). The end of the DNA is better explained by TRBJ2-1, so the J call may be wrong. The CDR3 loop spans 15 amino acids. Germline CDR1 is SGHVS and CDR2 is FNYEAQ. In nucleotides, the CDR3 is TGTGCCAGCAGCTTAAGCGGGTCTTCCGGGGAGACCCAGTTCTTC. It codes for CASSLSGSSGETQFF.

The V call is TRBV7-2, the J call TRBJ2-3; 7 nucleotides match TRBD2. This CDR3 has 16 amino acids. The germline gives CDR1 SGHTA, CDR2 FQGNSA. The J segment lost 4 bases and the V segment lost 2 bases, leaving 9 bases of the junction unmatched. The CDR3 sequence: CASSLRRGRVADTQYF. The CDR3 coding sequence is TGTGCCAGCAGCTTAAGGCGGGGGAGGGTAGCAGATACGCAGTATTTT.

The rearrangement joins TRBV18 to TRBJ1-2; 9 nucleotides match TRBD1. Germline trimming cut 3 bases from V and 10 bases from J; bases unmatched to any gene: 12. Looked up from germline, CDR1 is KGHSH and CDR2 is LQKENI. CDR3 length equals 15 residues. CDR3 amino acids: CASSPGGRDRVVYTF. CDR3 nucleotide sequence: TGTGCCAGCTCACCCGGTGGACGGGACAGGGTTGTCTACACCTTC.

The CDR3 protein is CASSFRAQQATNYGYTF. The CDR3 DNA follows: TGTGCCAGCAGTTTCCGGGCCCAGCAAGCTACGAACTATGGCTACACCTTC. The J gene is TRBJ1-2, the V gene TRBV6-5, with D unclear. Germline V gene data show CDR1 as MNHEY and CDR2 as SVGAGI. The CDR3 spans 17 residues. V was trimmed by 4 bases and J by 2 bases, leaving 20 bases between them.

The V call is TRBV20-1, the J call TRBJ2-7; TRBD2 matches at 7 bases. The V gene's germline CDR1 is DFQATT and CDR2 SNEGSKA (reference sequence). V lost 3 bases and J lost 6; bases outside the gene matches: 11. The CDR3 is 14 residues long. CDR3 residues: CSARVGRGRIEQYF. CDR3 in DNA: TGCAGTGCTAGGGTGGGGAGGGGTCGTATCGAGCAGTACTTC.

The sample holds a few counts of this clonotype. V gene TRBV18 combines with J gene TRBJ2-6, with no clear D. This CDR3 contains 14 residues. Trimming took 9 bases from V and 0 from J, leaving 9 bases between them. Germline CDR1 and CDR2: KGHSH and LQKENI. The CDR3 nucleotides are TGTGCCAGTTCCGACAACTCTGGGGCCAACGTCCTGACTTTC. It translates to CASSDNSGANVLTF.

This clonotype appeared once. The chain has TRBV7-2 and TRBJ1-6; D unclear. Looked up from germline, CDR1 is SGHTA and CDR2 is FQGNSA. The V end lost 0 bases, the J end lost 11 bases, and 5 bases lay between the germline ends. The CDR3 is 12 residues long. The CDR3 region is CASSLAAAPLHF. For the CDR3, the DNA is TGTGCCAGCAGCTTAGCGGCAGCACCCCTCCACTTT.

This clonotype was found a few times. The CDR3: CASSLYVDTSYGYTF. In DNA form, the CDR3 reads TGTGCCAGCAGTTTATACGTAGACACATCCTATGGCTACACCTTC. This chain connects TRBV28 to TRBJ1-2; no clear D. V lost 1 base, J lost 4 bases, and 13 bases lay in between. The CDR3 covers 15 residues. Germline values: CDR1 MDHEN, CDR2 SYDVKM.

V is TRBV21-1 and J is TRBJ1-2; the D call in the table, TRBD1, was not verified against the DNA. TRBV21-1 is a pseudogene locus. This CDR3 is built from 13 residues. CDR3: CANRGTGAYGYTF. The CDR3 DNA follows: TGTGCCAACCGGGGGACAGGGGCCTATGGCTACACCTTC.

The rearrangement links TRBV15 to TRBJ2-1; TRBD2 matches 12 bases. V lost 2 bases and J lost 7; bases outside the gene matches: 3. The germline V gene encodes CDR1 LNHNV and CDR2 YYDKDF (reference sequence). The CDR3 runs 15 residues. CDR3 protein: CATSRLAGGRNEQFF. In nucleotides, the CDR3 is TGTGCCACCAGCAGACTAGCGGGGGGGCGTAATGAGCAGTTCTTC.

J is TRBJ2-5 and V is TRBV10-3, with D possibly being TRBD1 (6 bases). The ends were cut back, 6 bases at V and 4 bases at J, with 18 bases in the middle. The CDR3 is made up of 15 amino acids. Germline V gene lookup returns CDR1 ENHRY and CDR2 SYGVKD. The CDR3 loop is CAISLQGPAGETQYF. CDR3 nucleotide sequence: TGTGCCATCAGCTTACAGGGACCGGCGGGAGAGACCCAGTACTTC.

This chain joins TRBV6-5 and TRBJ2-7; 8 nucleotides agree with TRBD1. Germline V gene sequence: CDR1 MNHEY, CDR2 SVGAGI. The CDR3 runs to 14 residues. V was pared by 7 bases and J by 4 bases, with 9 bases of the junction left unmatched. CDR3 sequence: CASNDRGSAYEQYF. In nucleotides, the CDR3 is TGTGCCAGCAACGACAGGGGATCTGCTTACGAGCAGTACTTC.

The chain carries TRBV5-6 and TRBJ2-7, with D possibly matching TRBD1 (5 bases). The CDR3 sequence is 13 residues long. The V gene lost 4 bases and the J gene lost 3 bases, with 11 bases spanning the gap. The germline V gene has CDR1 SGHDT and CDR2 YYEEEE. The CDR3 bases are TGTGCCAGCAGCGTCGACAGATACTACGAGCAGTACTTC. It encodes CASSVDRYYEQYF.

This clonotype was recorded many times. The V gene is TRBV24-1, the J gene TRBJ1-1; TRBD1 might be the D (6 bases). V lost 4 bases and J lost 1, with 15 bases in between. Germline CDR1 reads KGHDR; CDR2 reads SFDVKD. This CDR3 is 16 amino acids long. Here the CDR3 reads CATSDPHREGNTEAFF. The CDR3, as DNA: TGTGCCACCAGTGACCCCCACAGGGAGGGGAACACTGAAGCTTTCTTT.

The V gene is TRBV10-3, the J gene TRBJ1-1; maybe TRBD1 (6 bases). The germline V gene encodes CDR1 ENHRY and CDR2 SYGVKD. The CDR3 totals 13 residues. With 8 bases removed from V and 3 bases from J, the gap between germline ends came to 13 bases. The CDR3 DNA is TGTGCCATCCGACAGGAGGGTGACACTGAAGCTTTCTTT. Residues: CAIRQEGDTEAFF.

The rearrangement joins TRBV7-3 to TRBJ2-1; 10 bases are shared with TRBD2. Germline CDR1 SGHTA, CDR2 FQGTGA. The CDR3 consists of 15 residues. V lost 5 bases to trimming and J lost 2 bases; unmatched junction nucleotides: 3. This CDR3 is CASSGGLATYNEQFF. CDR3 in DNA: TGTGCCAGCAGCGGGGGACTAGCGACCTACAATGAGCAGTTCTTC.

The J gene is TRBJ1-2, the V gene TRBV25-1; 7 bases are shared with TRBD1. This CDR3 is 14 amino acids long. V shed 6 bases, J shed 0 bases, and the junction held 4 bases outside the gene matches. Germline-derived CDR1 and CDR2 are MGHDK and SYGVNS. This chain's CDR3 is CASRPQGANYGYTF. CDR3 in DNA: TGTGCCAGCAGGCCCCAGGGGGCTAACTATGGCTACACCTTC.

This chain links TRBV27 with TRBJ2-1; 7 bases agree with TRBD2. The CDR3 consists of 15 residues. CDR1 is MNHEY and CDR2 is SMNVEV in the germline V gene (reference sequence). J lost 6 bases, V lost 6 bases, and 11 bases had no gene match. CDR3 bases: TGTGCCAGCAGCCTGGGGGGGAGTCTGGGCAATGAGCAGTTCTTC. Protein: CASSLGGSLGNEQFF.

This rearrangement joins TRBV3-1 to TRBJ2-5; 9 nucleotides match TRBD2. CDR1 is LGHDT, CDR2 YNNKEL, per germline (reference sequence). The length of the CDR3 is 17 residues. Germline trimming cut 3 bases from V and 0 bases from J; bases unmatched to any gene: 8. The CDR3 DNA follows: TGTGCCAGCAGCCAGATCTCTAGCGGGGAGAACCAAGAGACCCAGTACTTC. It specifies CASSQISSGENQETQYF.

V usage is TRBV10-3 and J usage is TRBJ2-4, with D unclear. The better agreement between TRBJ2-7 and the DNA end casts doubt on the J call. The CDR3 has 13 residues. Germline CDR1 reads ENHRY; CDR2 reads SYGVKD. The CDR3 sequence: CAIAQETFYEQYF. The CDR3, as DNA: TGTGCCATCGCCCAGGAAACCTTCTACGAGCAGTACTTC.

The V call is TRBV30, the J call TRBJ2-1, with D unresolved. The CDR3 is made up of 14 amino acids. The germline CDR1 and CDR2 sequences are GTSNPN and SVGIG (reference sequence). Trimming removed 4 bases from V and 6 bases from J, with 16 bases in between. CDR3 in DNA: TGTGCCTGGACAGACCTCGGGCAATTCAATGAGCAGTTCTTC. Translation gives CAWTDLGQFNEQFF. The whole variable domain, remainder taken from reference TRBV30 and TRBJ2-1, is SQTIHQWPATLVQPVGSPLSLECTVEGTSNPNLYWYRQAAGRGLQLLFYSVGIGQISSEVPQNLSASRPQDRQFILSSKKLLLSDSGFYLCAWTDLGQFNEQFFGPGTRLTVL.

The chain employs TRBV12-3 or TRBV12-4 and TRBJ2-1; D may be TRBD1 (6 bases). Deletions cut 5 bases from V and 9 bases from J, with 20 bases between. CDR3 size: 15 residues. The CDR3 sequence is CASSARTEPEGEQFF. In nucleotides, the CDR3 is TGTGCCAGCAGTGCCAGGACAGAGCCTGAGGGTGAGCAGTTCTTC.